This TCR beta chain was profiled in a study of blood T cell repertoires in COVID-19. Germline V lookup: CDR1 MGHDK, CDR2 SYGVNS. This CDR3 has 16 amino acids. Unmatched junction bases numbered 14, after V lost 2 bases and J lost 8 bases. Produced via immunoSEQ multiplex PCR; TCRdb's table is partial and in-frame only. The sample gives approximately 340,000 clones, roughly 90% of which show up once; roughly 0.86% is in the top ten. What was sequenced was PBMCs or T cells enriched from blood (not recorded which). This chain joins TRBV25-1 and TRBJ1-2; 7 bases fit TRBD1. This TCR was recovered from a woman aged 40 to 55 who had been exposed to COVID-19. CDR3 protein: CASSEQKDRFPRGYTF. The CDR3 DNA reads TGTGCCAGCAGTGAACAAAAGGACAGGTTCCCAAGAGGCTACACCTTC.